The clone carrying this TCR beta chain was counted ten times or more. The antigen is undetermined. The V gene end was trimmed by 6 bases and the J gene end by 2 bases; junction bases not matched to a gene: 1. This CDR3 spans 13 amino acids. Germline CDR1 and CDR2: MDHEN and SYDVKM. The data were taken from a study of regulatory T cells in long-lasting Graves disease. Study-level results: Persistent cases favored TRBV28, TRBJ1-2 and TRBJ2-5.

Arm-PCR of CDR3 regions and iRepertoire HTBI primers were the basis on which TCR beta libraries were built. TCRdb passed the multiplex PCR reads through MiXCR, listing each CDR3 protein once. The table records roughly 500,000 distinct CDR3 sequences, less than 25% of them present only once. Time point in this sample: persistent/refractory GD, antithyroid drugs over 5 years with positive TRAb. PBMC RNA was the source of the TCR library. All patients originated from an endocrinology department located in Xi'an, China. The sequencing here drew on peripheral blood mononuclear cells (PBMCs), taken when the disease was refractory, from a patient treated with antithyroid drugs. The chain has TRBV28 and TRBJ2-7; 10 nucleotides match TRBD2. This receptor was obtained from a female donor with Graves disease. The CDR3 DNA reads TGTGCCAGCAGGGGACTAGCGACCTACGAGCAGTACTTC. Translated: CASRGLATYEQYF.